This T cell receptor beta chain was found in a study of OX40 agonist ivuxolimab in advanced cancers. In its sample, this clone was seen a few times. The assay was immunoSEQ multiplex PCR, and TCRdb's table has in-frame clones only and misses some. This table holds 80,000 to 100,000 clones, around nine tenths found once. V gave up 4 bases and J gave up 5 bases; unmatched junction bases: 5. The CDR3 is 14 residues long. Looked up from germline, CDR1 is ENHRY and CDR2 is SYGVKD. Sequences were derived from CD4+ or CD8+ T cells sorted from blood, sampled in a trial of the OX40 agonist ivuxolimab. The chain links TRBV10-3 to TRBJ1-5; TRBD1 aligns across 7 bases. The sequence derives from an adult with an advanced solid tumor such as melanoma, head and neck, liver or kidney cancer. The CDR3 DNA reads as TGTGCCATCAGTGCCAGGGGGAATGATCAGCCCCAGCATTTT. It translates to CAISARGNDQPQHF.